The 8 T cell receptor beta chains below come from one sample, sequenced in a study of cytomegalovirus exposure and HLA in healthy donors (dated by TCRdb to the late 2010s). The method behind the library was the immunoSEQ multiplex PCR assay. TCRdb holds this immuneACCESS table with in-frame rearrangements only. Some clones are missing; in checked studies, unresolved V genes explain under half, and the rest has no known cause. In all, the sample holds 85,000 to 130,000 clones, and about 88% of those were seen once. The top ten clonotypes cover 1.5% to 2% of the sample. Specimen: PBMCs. The receptors were sampled from a woman aged 18 to 35 in good health and CMV-seropositive.

The chain employs TRBV4-1 and TRBJ2-7, with D perhaps matching TRBD2 (5 bases). Germline values: CDR1 MGHRA, CDR2 YSYEKL. V was cut by 3 bases and J by 3 bases, with 9 bases left in between. The CDR3 is made up of 13 amino acids. CDR3 DNA: TGCGCCAGCAGCCACGGAGGTCTCTACGAGCAGTACGTC. Translated, it gives CASSHGGLYEQYV.

The chain is built from TRBV27 and TRBJ2-7; 10 nucleotides agree with TRBD2. The CDR3 is 17 amino acids. Germline trimming cut 1 base from V and 0 bases from J; bases unmatched to any gene: 6. Germline CDR1 reads MNHEY; CDR2 reads SMNVEV (reference sequence). CDR3 DNA: TGTGCCAGCAGTTTATTACTAGCGGGGACCAACTCCTACGAGCAGTACTTC. It yields the protein CASSLLLAGTNSYEQYF.

The CDR3 sequence is CASSVVGSGGFADTQYF. The CDR3 DNA sequence: TGTGCCAGCAGCGTAGTAGGGAGTGGAGGGTTCGCAGATACGCAGTATTTT. The chain employs TRBV9 and TRBJ2-3, with a tentative D call TRBD2 (6 bases). Germline V lookup: CDR1 SGDLS, CDR2 YYNGEE. V was pared by 0 bases and J by 4 bases, with 18 bases between. The CDR3 is 17 residues long.

V usage is TRBV4-3 and J usage is TRBJ2-6; 7 nucleotides line up with TRBD2. Germline values: CDR1 LGHNA, CDR2 YSLEER. V was pared by 1 base and J by 2 bases, with 2 bases of the junction left unmatched. This CDR3 comprises 16 residues. CDR3 region: CASSQVGGTGANVLTF. CDR3 sequence (DNA): TGCGCCAGCAGCCAAGTCGGGGGGACTGGGGCCAACGTCCTGACTTTC.

The chain is built from TRBV4-1 and TRBJ2-2; TRBD1 is a possible D gene (5 bases). Per germline, CDR1 MGHRA and CDR2 YSYEKL. V lost 3 bases and J 5 bases, leaving 13 bases between the germline ends. This CDR3 has 15 amino acids. The chain's CDR3 is CASSHPEQATGELFF. CDR3 sequence (DNA): TGCGCCAGCAGCCACCCGGAACAGGCGACCGGGGAGCTGTTTTTT.

This chain connects TRBV2 to TRBJ1-2; no clear D. V gave up 4 bases and J gave up 0 bases, with 6 bases separating them. The CDR3 consists of 13 residues. Germline V gene sequence: CDR1 SNHLY, CDR2 FYNNEI. CDR3 residues: CASSVASNYGYTF. The DNA for the CDR3 is TGTGCCAGCAGTGTGGCCTCTAACTATGGCTACACCTTC.

This clone has more than one count but fewer than ten. The rearrangement uses TRBV19 and TRBJ1-1, with 12 nucleotides matching TRBD1. Germline lookup yields CDR1 LNHDA and CDR2 SQIVND (reference sequence). The CDR3 sequence is 13 residues long. V gave up 11 bases and J gave up 5 bases; unmatched junction bases: 6. In DNA form, the CDR3 reads TGTGCCTCTTGGGACAGGGGGCGGACTGAAGCTTTCTTT. Translating gives CASWDRGRTEAFF.

The chain joins TRBV28 to TRBJ2-7, with D possibly being TRBD2 (6 bases). The CDR3 sequence is 14 residues long. Germline CDR1 reads MDHEN; CDR2 reads SYDVKM. V lost 3 bases and J lost 6, with 15 bases in between. CDR3 residues: CASSLAGPWTEQYV. CDR3 in DNA: TGTGCCAGCAGTTTGGCGGGGCCGTGGACCGAGCAGTACGTC.